This TCR beta chain was found in a study of cytomegalovirus exposure and HLA in healthy donors. Study-wide findings and caveats: Reports showed the classifier diagnosing cytomegalovirus status with high specificity and sensitivity. The HLA-A and HLA-B alleles of most subjects were reportedly predicted accurately from TCR beta sequences.

The CDR3 is 15 residues long. Trimming cost V 5 bases and J 7 bases, with 18 bases left between them. CDR1 is MNHEY, CDR2 SVGAGI, per germline. This PCR relied on a set of 60 Vbeta primers and 13 Jbeta primers. Produced via immunoSEQ multiplex PCR; TCRdb's table is partial and in-frame only. The sample shows over 130,000 clones, around 80% of them seen only once. Comments on this clone: Its target is not known.

This clonotype was sampled from a man aged 35 to 55 in good health and CMV-seronegative. The sequenced material came from PBMCs. The chain combines TRBV6-5 with TRBJ2-1; weak D call: TRBD2 (6 bases). The CDR3 DNA sequence: TGTGCCAGCAGTCCCTCCGGGACTCCCCTGAATGAGCAGTTCTTC. Translated, it gives CASSPSGTPLNEQFF.